This record looks at one T cell receptor (beta chain) sequence and its context. Its antigen is as yet unknown. This specimen comes from a study of cytomegalovirus exposure and HLA in healthy donors. Broader study findings: CMV serostatus was the only recorded immune exposure for donors. Reportedly, a later analysis found an Asian-associated ancestry cluster had fewer N-insertions than the roughly 700-donor mean. Per a prior analysis, the majority of TCR beta V segments were productive roughly 90% or roughly 30% of the time. Cytomegalovirus status, reportedly, was diagnosed with high specificity and sensitivity by the classifier.

PCR was performed using 60 Vbeta and 13 Jbeta primers. Assay: immunoSEQ multiplex PCR; the TCRdb copy retains only in-frame clones and omits some. The table shows about 170,000 clones, with roughly 88% occurring only once. The sequence came from a boy aged 2-15 years in good health and CMV-seronegative. The sequenced sample consisted of PBMCs.

CDR3 DNA sequence: TGCGCCAGCAGCCAAGACAGGGGCTCGTCTGGGGCCAACGTCCTGACTTTC. It translates to CASSQDRGSSGANVLTF. The V call is TRBV4-3, the J call TRBJ2-6; D possibly corresponds to TRBD1 (6 bases). Trimming took 0 bases from V and 1 from J, leaving 10 bases between them. The CDR3 sequence is 17 residues long. Germline V gives CDR1 LGHNA, CDR2 YSLEER.